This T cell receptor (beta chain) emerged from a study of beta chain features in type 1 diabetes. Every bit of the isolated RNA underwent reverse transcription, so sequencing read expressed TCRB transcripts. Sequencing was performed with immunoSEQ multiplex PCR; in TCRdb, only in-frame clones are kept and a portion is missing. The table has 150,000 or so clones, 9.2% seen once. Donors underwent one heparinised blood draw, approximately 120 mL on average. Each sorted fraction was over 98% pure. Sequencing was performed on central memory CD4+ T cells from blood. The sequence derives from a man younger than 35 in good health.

For the CDR3, the DNA is TGTGCCAGCAGCCAACTGGGGGGGGTGGTCAATGAGCAGTTCTTC. Encoded protein: CASSQLGGVVNEQFF. The rearrangement joins TRBV14 to TRBJ2-1; the match to TRBD2 covers 7 bases. CDR3 length: 15 residues. Germline V gives CDR1 SGHDN, CDR2 FVKESK. The V segment lost 2 bases and the J segment 6 bases; nucleotides outside the gene matches: 7.